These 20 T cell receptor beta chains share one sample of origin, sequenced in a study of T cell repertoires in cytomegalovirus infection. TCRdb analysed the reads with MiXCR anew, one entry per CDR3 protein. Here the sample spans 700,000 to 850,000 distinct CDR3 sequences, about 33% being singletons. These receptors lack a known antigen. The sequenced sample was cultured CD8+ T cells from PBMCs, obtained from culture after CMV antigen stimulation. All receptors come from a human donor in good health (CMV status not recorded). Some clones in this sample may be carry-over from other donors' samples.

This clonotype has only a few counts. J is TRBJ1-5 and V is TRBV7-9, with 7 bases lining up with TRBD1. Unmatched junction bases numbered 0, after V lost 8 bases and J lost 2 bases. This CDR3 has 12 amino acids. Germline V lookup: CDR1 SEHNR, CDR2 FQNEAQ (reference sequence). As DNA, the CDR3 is TGTGCCAGCGGACAGGGCAATCAGCCCCAGCATTTT. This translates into CASGQGNQPQHF.

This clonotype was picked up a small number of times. The CDR3 loop reads CASSSGRPGNYGYTF. The CDR3, as DNA: TGTGCCAGCAGTTCGGGACGCCCAGGGAACTATGGCTACACCTTC. V is TRBV12-3 or TRBV12-4 and J is TRBJ1-2; perhaps TRBD1 as D (5 bases). The CDR3 covers 15 residues. Trimming took off 4 bases at V and 2 bases at J, with 14 bases between the two ends.

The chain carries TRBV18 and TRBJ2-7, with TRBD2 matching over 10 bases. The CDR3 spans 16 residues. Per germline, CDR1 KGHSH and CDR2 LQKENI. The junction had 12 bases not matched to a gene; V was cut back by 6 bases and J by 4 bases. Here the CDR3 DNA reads TGTGCCAGCTCGTCCCAGAATCGGACTAGCGGTTACGAGCAGTACTTC. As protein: CASSSQNRTSGYEQYF.

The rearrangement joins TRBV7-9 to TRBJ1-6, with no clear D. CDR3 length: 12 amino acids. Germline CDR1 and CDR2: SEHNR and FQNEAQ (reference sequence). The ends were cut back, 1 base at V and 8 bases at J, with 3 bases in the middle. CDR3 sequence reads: CASSLEDSPLHF. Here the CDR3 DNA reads TGTGCCAGCAGCTTAGAGGATTCACCCCTCCACTTT.

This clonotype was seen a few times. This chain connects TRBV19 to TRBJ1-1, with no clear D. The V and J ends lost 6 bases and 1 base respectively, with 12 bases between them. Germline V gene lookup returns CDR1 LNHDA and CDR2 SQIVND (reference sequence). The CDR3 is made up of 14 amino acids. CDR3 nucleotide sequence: TGTGCCAGTAGGGACTGGGAGACGAACACTGAAGCTTTCTTT. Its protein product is CASRDWETNTEAFF.

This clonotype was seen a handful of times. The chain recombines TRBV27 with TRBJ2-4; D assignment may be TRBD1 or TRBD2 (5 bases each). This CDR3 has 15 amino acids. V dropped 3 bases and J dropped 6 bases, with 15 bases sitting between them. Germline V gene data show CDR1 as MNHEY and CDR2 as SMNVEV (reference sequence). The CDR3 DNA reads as TGTGCCAGCAGTTTTCTGGGGGACCCAGTAAACATTCAGTACTTC. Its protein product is CASSFLGDPVNIQYF.

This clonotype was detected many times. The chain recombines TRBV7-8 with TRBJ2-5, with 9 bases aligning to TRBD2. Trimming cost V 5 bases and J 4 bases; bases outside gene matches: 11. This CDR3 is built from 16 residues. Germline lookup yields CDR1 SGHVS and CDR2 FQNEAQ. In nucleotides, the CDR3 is TGTGCCAGCAGCCCAGTGCGCGGGGGGGCCAGAGAGACCCAGTACTTC. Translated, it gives CASSPVRGGARETQYF.

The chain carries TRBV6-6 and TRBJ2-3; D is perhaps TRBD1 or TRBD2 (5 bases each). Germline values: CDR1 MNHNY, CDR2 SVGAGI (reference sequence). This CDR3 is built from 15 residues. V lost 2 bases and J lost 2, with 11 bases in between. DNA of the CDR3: TGTGCCAGCAGTTACCCCGAGGGGCTCACAGATACGCAGTATTTT. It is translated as CASSYPEGLTDTQYF.

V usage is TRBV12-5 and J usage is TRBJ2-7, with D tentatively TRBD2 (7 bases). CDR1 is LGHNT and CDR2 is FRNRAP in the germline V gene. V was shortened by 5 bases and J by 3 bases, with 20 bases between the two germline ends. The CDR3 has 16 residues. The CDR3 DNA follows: TGTGCTAGTGGTCCGACCCCGGGGGGCCTACTCTACGAGCAGTACGTC. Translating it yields CASGPTPGGLLYEQYV.

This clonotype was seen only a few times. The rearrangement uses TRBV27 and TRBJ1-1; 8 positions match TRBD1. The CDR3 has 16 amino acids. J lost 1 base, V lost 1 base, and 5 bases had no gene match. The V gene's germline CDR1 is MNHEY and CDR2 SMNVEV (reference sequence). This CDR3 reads CASSLWQGAPNTEAFF. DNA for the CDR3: TGTGCCAGCAGTTTATGGCAGGGGGCGCCGAACACTGAAGCTTTCTTT.

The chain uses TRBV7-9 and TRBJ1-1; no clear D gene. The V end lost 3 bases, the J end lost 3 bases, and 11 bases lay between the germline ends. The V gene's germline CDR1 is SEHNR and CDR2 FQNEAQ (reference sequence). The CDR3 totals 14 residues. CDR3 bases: TGTGCCAGCAGCTTCCTTTGGGTGGACACTGAAGCTTTCTTT. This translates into CASSFLWVDTEAFF.

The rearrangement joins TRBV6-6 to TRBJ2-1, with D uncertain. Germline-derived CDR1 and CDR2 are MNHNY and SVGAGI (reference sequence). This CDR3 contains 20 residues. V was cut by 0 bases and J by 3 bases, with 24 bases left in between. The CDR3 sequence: CASSYSSGSDPVANYNEQFF. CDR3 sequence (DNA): TGTGCCAGCAGTTACTCGTCCGGGTCGGACCCCGTAGCCAACTACAATGAGCAGTTCTTC.

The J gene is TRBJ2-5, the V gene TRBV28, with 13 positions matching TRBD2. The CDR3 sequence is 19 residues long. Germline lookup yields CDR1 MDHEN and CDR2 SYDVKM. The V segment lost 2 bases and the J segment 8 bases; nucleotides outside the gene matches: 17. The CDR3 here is CASSLPIGTSGDPQVTQYF. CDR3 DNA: TGTGCCAGCAGTTTACCGATAGGGACTAGCGGGGACCCCCAAGTCACCCAGTACTTC. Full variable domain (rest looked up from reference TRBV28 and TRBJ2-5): DVKVTQSSRYLVKRTGEKVFLECVQDMDHENMFWYRQDPGLGLRLIYFSYDVKMKEKGDIPEGYSVSREKKERFSLILESASTNQTSMYLCASSLPIGTSGDPQVTQYFGPGTRLLVL.

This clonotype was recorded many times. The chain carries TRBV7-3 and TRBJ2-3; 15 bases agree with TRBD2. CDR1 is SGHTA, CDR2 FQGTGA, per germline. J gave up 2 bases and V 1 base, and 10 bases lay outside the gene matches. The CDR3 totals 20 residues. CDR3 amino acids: CASSLIAGTSGGSLTDTQYF. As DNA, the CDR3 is TGTGCCAGCAGCTTAATTGCGGGGACTAGCGGGGGGTCGCTCACAGATACGCAGTATTTT.

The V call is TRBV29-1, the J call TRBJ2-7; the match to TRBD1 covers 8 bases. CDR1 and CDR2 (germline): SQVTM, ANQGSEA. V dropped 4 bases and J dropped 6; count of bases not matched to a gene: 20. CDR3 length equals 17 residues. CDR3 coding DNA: TGCAGCGTTGTAGGGACAGGAGGTAGGATCGGAGCTTTCGAGCAGTACTTC. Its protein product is CSVVGTGGRIGAFEQYF.

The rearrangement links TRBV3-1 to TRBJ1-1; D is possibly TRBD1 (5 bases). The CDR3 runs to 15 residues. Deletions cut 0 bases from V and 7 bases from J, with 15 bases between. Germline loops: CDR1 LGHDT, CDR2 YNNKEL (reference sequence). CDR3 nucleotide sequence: TGTGCCAGCAGCCAAGATTTGGGGACCTCTGGTGAAGCTTTCTTT. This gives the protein CASSQDLGTSGEAFF.

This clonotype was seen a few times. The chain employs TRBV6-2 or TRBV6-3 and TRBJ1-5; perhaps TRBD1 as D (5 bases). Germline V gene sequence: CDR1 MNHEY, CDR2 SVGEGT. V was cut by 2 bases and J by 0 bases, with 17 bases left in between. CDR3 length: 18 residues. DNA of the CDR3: TGTGCCAGCAGTTACCGGACGGAAGGGGTTTTTAGCAATCAGCCCCAGCATTTT. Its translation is CASSYRTEGVFSNQPQHF.

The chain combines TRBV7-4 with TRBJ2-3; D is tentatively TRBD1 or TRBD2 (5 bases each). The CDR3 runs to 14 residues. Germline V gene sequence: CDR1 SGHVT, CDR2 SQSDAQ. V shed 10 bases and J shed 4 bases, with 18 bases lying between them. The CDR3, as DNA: TGTGCCACCCAGCTTCCCGTGGGGGCAGATACGCAGTATTTT. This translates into CATQLPVGADTQYF.

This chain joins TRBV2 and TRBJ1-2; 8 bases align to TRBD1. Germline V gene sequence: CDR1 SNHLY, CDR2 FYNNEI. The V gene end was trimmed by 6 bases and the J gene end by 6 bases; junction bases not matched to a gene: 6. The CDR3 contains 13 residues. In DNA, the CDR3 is TGTGCCAGCAGAACCGGGACAGGAGATGGCTACACCTTC. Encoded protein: CASRTGTGDGYTF.

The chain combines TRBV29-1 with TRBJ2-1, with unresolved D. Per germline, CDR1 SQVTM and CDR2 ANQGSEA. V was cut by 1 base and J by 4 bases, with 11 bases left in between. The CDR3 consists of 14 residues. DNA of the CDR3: TGCAGCGTTGAAGGATTTTCGGCATACAATGAGCAGTTCTTC. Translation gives CSVEGFSAYNEQFF.